These 13 T cell receptor beta chains came from one sample sequenced in a study of PD-L1 blockade in urothelial cancer. TCRdb keeps only in-frame clones here, not all; method: immunoSEQ multiplex PCR. The sample carries about 85,000 clones, under 90% recorded once. Described time point: pretreatment peripheral blood. The input for sequencing was PBMCs, taken around atezolizumab (anti-PD-L1) treatment. These receptors all stem from a man between 60 and 70 years old with urothelial cancer.

This rearrangement joins TRBV9 to TRBJ2-3; 10 nucleotides align to TRBD2. This CDR3 is 15 amino acids long. V was clipped by 1 base and J by 3 bases; unmatched bases: 2. Germline loops: CDR1 SGDLS, CDR2 YYNGEE. The CDR3 nucleotides read TGTGCCAGCAGCGTAACTAGCGGGGTGACAGATACGCAGTATTTT. Encoded protein: CASSVTSGVTDTQYF.

The J gene is TRBJ2-7, the V gene TRBV29-1, with D tentatively TRBD2 (6 bases). Trimming took 4 bases from V and 3 from J, leaving 7 bases between them. CDR3 length equals 11 residues. CDR1 is SQVTM, CDR2 ANQGSEA, per germline. This CDR3 reads CSVGGVYEQYF. The CDR3 bases are TGCAGCGTTGGCGGGGTCTACGAGCAGTACTTC.

This clone is labeled as large. The chain couples TRBV25-1 to TRBJ2-1; 11 bases are shared with TRBD2. Looked up from germline, CDR1 is MGHDK and CDR2 is SYGVNS. This CDR3 contains 15 residues. The junction had 4 bases not matched to a gene; V was cut back by 3 bases and J by 6 bases. CDR3 nucleotide sequence: TGTGCCAGCAGTGACGCCGGGACTAGCGGCAATGAGCAGTTCTTC. Amino acid sequence: CASSDAGTSGNEQFF.

This chain connects TRBV20-1 to TRBJ1-2; D perhaps matches TRBD1 (6 bases). Germline lookup yields CDR1 DFQATT and CDR2 SNEGSKA (reference sequence). V dropped 0 bases and J dropped 7 bases, with 6 bases sitting between them. This CDR3 is 11 amino acids long. The CDR3 coding sequence is TGCAGTGCTAGAGAGGGGGCTGGCTACACCTTC. Its translation is CSAREGAGYTF.

The rearrangement uses TRBV15 and TRBJ2-5; 8 nucleotides line up with TRBD2. The length of the CDR3 is 17 residues. CDR1 is LNHNV and CDR2 is YYDKDF in the germline V gene (reference sequence). Germline trimming cut 5 bases from V and 5 bases from J; bases unmatched to any gene: 16. CDR3 nucleotides: TGTGCCACCAGCCCGTCCGGGACTAGAAGCTATTGGGAGACCCAGTACTTC. Protein product: CATSPSGTRSYWETQYF. The variable domain in full, completed from reference TRBV15 and TRBJ2-5, reads DAMVIQNPRYQVTQFGKPVTLSCSQTLNHNVMYWYQQKSSQAPKLLFHYYDKDFNNEADTPDNFQSRRPNTSFCFLDIRSPGLGDTAMYLCATSPSGTRSYWETQYFGPGTRLLVL.

This clone was seen just once. The chain is built from TRBV5-1 and TRBJ2-7, with 8 bases aligning to TRBD2. Germline V CDR1 and CDR2: SGHRS, YFSETQ. The CDR3 is 15 residues long. Unmatched junction bases numbered 10, after V lost 4 bases and J lost 4 bases. The CDR3 region has the DNA TGCGCCAGCAGCCCGGAGGCGGGAGGCTTTTACGAGCAGTACTTC. Translation: CASSPEAGGFYEQYF.

This clone was found once. The genes are TRBV28 and TRBJ2-2, with 12 bases matching TRBD2. Per the germline V gene, CDR1 is MDHEN and CDR2 is SYDVKM. V gave up 11 bases and J gave up 3 bases; unmatched junction bases: 7. The CDR3 spans 15 residues. The CDR3 nucleotides read TGTGCCTCAACCAGACTAGCGGGAGACACCGGGGAGCTGTTTTTT. This gives the protein CASTRLAGDTGELFF. Full variable domain (remainder filled in from reference TRBV28 and TRBJ2-2): DVKVTQSSRYLVKRTGEKVFLECVQDMDHENMFWYRQDPGLGLRLIYFSYDVKMKEKGDIPEGYSVSREKKERFSLILESASTNQTSMYLCASTRLAGDTGELFFGEGSRLTVL.

The chain combines TRBV9 with TRBJ1-1; 8 bases map to TRBD1. The CDR3 has 15 amino acids. The junction had 8 bases not matched to a gene; V was cut back by 4 bases and J by 3 bases. The V gene's germline CDR1 is SGDLS and CDR2 YYNGEE. This CDR3 is CASSPRTGLDTEAFF. The CDR3 DNA sequence: TGTGCCAGCAGCCCCAGGACAGGGTTAGACACTGAAGCTTTCTTT.

This clone was observed once. This chain uses TRBV5-1 with TRBJ1-4, with 7 nucleotides matching TRBD1. This CDR3 has 16 amino acids. V lost 0 bases and J lost 2; bases outside the gene matches: 4. The germline V gene encodes CDR1 SGHRS and CDR2 YFSETQ. This chain's CDR3 is CASSLGQGVTNEKLFF. CDR3 nucleotide sequence: TGCGCCAGCAGCTTGGGACAGGGTGTCACTAATGAAAAACTGTTTTTT. Full variable domain (rest looked up from reference TRBV5-1 and TRBJ1-4): KAGVTQTPRYLIKTRGQQVTLSCSPISGHRSVSWYQQTPGQGLQFLFEYFSETQRNKGNFPGRFSGRQFSNSRSEMNVSTLELGDSALYLCASSLGQGVTNEKLFFGSGTQLSVL.

The V gene is TRBV7-2, the J gene TRBJ1-4; no clear D. V gave up 5 bases and J gave up 8 bases, with 12 bases separating them. The length of the CDR3 is 13 residues. Germline CDR1 is SGHTA and CDR2 is FQGNSA. The CDR3 sequence is CASSPFPGEKLFF. For the CDR3, the DNA is TGTGCCAGCAGCCCCTTCCCGGGAGAAAAACTGTTTTTT.

The chain couples TRBV7-3 to TRBJ2-2; D may be TRBD2 (7 bases). The germline V and J ends were trimmed by 2 bases and 4 bases, with 14 bases remaining between them. CDR1 is SGHTA and CDR2 is FQGTGA in the germline V gene. The CDR3 runs 16 residues. The DNA of the CDR3 is TGTGCCAGCAGCTTACTCGCGGGGGCCGCCACCGGGGAGCTGTTTTTT. Protein product: CASSLLAGAATGELFF.

The chain couples TRBV10-3 to TRBJ2-6; 8 bases match TRBD1. The J segment lost 2 bases and the V segment lost 0 bases, leaving 3 bases of the junction unmatched. Germline CDR1 ENHRY, CDR2 SYGVKD. The CDR3 is made up of 17 amino acids. CDR3 residues: CAISESRDRPGANVLTF. The CDR3 bases are TGTGCCATCAGTGAGTCCCGGGACAGGCCTGGGGCCAACGTCCTGACTTTC.

The chain recombines TRBV27 with TRBJ1-2; 9 positions match TRBD1. CDR3 length equals 13 residues. J was trimmed by 11 bases and V by 1 base; bases with no gene match: 5. CDR1 MNHEY and CDR2 SMNVEV come from the germline V gene (reference sequence). The CDR3 loop is CASSLYPGTGYTF. CDR3 bases: TGTGCCAGCAGTTTATATCCTGGGACAGGGTACACCTTC.